The 24 T cell receptor beta chains below all came from one sample that was sequenced in a study of T-cell reconstitution after alpha-beta-depleted transplantation in children. Unique molecular identifiers were incorporated during preparation of the TCRbeta library. TCRdb independently ran MiXCR on the PCR reads; one entry per CDR3 protein. The sample includes fewer than 120,000 distinct CDR3 sequences, around a tenth of them seen just once. The specimen comprised PBMCs from the stem cell graft donor, sampled from the stem cell graft. The origin of the receptors is a human donor who donated a stem cell graft to a child with acute lymphoblastic leukemia.

This clonotype has a count of ten or more. This rearrangement joins TRBV12-3 or TRBV12-4 to TRBJ1-2; 10 bases map to TRBD1. The CDR3 covers 15 residues. Unmatched junction bases numbered 7, after V lost 5 bases and J lost 4 bases. CDR3 region: CASSRTTGGGYGYTF. In DNA form, the CDR3 reads TGTGCCAGCAGTAGAACGACAGGGGGCGGCTATGGCTACACCTTC.

In this sample, this clonotype turned up many times. The rearrangement links TRBV7-2 to TRBJ1-3; D is unclear. CDR3 length: 16 amino acids. The germline V gene has CDR1 SGHTA and CDR2 FQGNSA. V shed 1 base and J shed 5 bases, with 15 bases lying between them. The CDR3 coding sequence is TGTGCCAGCAGCTTAGACGTCAGCAGTATCCGAAACACCATATATTTT. Residues: CASSLDVSSIRNTIYF.

This clonotype was detected many times. The CDR3 sequence: CASSHYGTSGSKSYEQYF. CDR3 sequence (DNA): TGTGCCAGCTCACACTACGGGACTAGCGGGAGTAAATCCTACGAGCAGTACTTC. The V and J genes are TRBV18 and TRBJ2-7; 14 nucleotides agree with TRBD2. The J segment lost 1 base and the V segment lost 4 bases, leaving 9 bases of the junction unmatched. Germline V CDR1 and CDR2: KGHSH, LQKENI. The CDR3 has 18 amino acids.

A single count supports this clonotype. Given a much more abundant clone one base away, this may be a read error. This sequence joins TRBV20-1 and TRBJ1-4; D is uncertain. The CDR3 extends over 11 amino acids. Trimming removed 1 base at V and 8 bases at J, with 5 bases between. CDR1 and CDR2 (germline): DFQATT, SNEGSKA (reference sequence). CDR3: CSARGKEKLFF. CDR3 sequence (DNA): TGCAGTGCTAGAGGCAAGGAAAAACTGTTTTTT.

This clonotype was seen many times. The V gene is TRBV24-1, the J gene TRBJ1-1; tentative D call: TRBD1 (6 bases). The length of the CDR3 is 13 residues. The germline V gene encodes CDR1 KGHDR and CDR2 SFDVKD. The V gene lost 3 bases and the J gene lost 6 bases, with 10 bases spanning the gap. The DNA of the CDR3 is TGTGCCACCAGTGATCCCAGGGGTCCTGAAGCTTTCTTT. This encodes CATSDPRGPEAFF.

This clonotype was counted at least ten times. This sequence joins TRBV7-9 and TRBJ1-1, with no clear D. This CDR3 is built from 15 residues. V was shortened by 1 base and J by 3 bases, with 12 bases between the two germline ends. Germline values: CDR1 SEHNR, CDR2 FQNEAQ (reference sequence). CDR3 bases: TGTGCCAGCAGCTTAGAGGACGTAACAGACACTGAAGCTTTCTTT. Its protein is CASSLEDVTDTEAFF.

There are many counts of this clonotype. This chain links TRBV5-6 with TRBJ2-3; no reliable D call. Per the germline V gene, CDR1 is SGHDT and CDR2 is YYEEEE. V lost 2 bases and J 7 bases, leaving 8 bases between the germline ends. The CDR3 sequence is 12 residues long. The CDR3 DNA is TGTGCCAGCAGCTTTCGACGGAATACGCAGTATTTT. Protein sequence: CASSFRRNTQYF. Using reference TRBV5-6 and TRBJ2-3 for the parts outside the CDR3, the full variable domain is DAGVTQSPTHLIKTRGQQVTLRCSPKSGHDTVSWYQQALGQGPQFIFQYYEEEERQRGNFPDRFSGHQFPNYSSELNVNALLLGDSALYLCASSFRRNTQYFGPGTRLTVL.

This clonotype was seen repeatedly, ten times or more. The chain has TRBV20-1 and TRBJ2-1; D is possibly TRBD1 (6 bases). Deletions cut 0 bases from V and 5 bases from J, with 11 bases between. The CDR3 loop spans 14 amino acids. CDR1 is DFQATT and CDR2 is SNEGSKA in the germline V gene (reference sequence). CDR3 coding DNA: TGCAGTGCTAGAGATAGCCGGACAGACAATGAGCAGTTCTTC. This translates into CSARDSRTDNEQFF.

Many counts were recorded for this clonotype. This chain connects TRBV6-5 to TRBJ1-5; 7 nucleotides agree with TRBD1. Per the germline V gene, CDR1 is MNHEY and CDR2 is SVGAGI. The CDR3 length is 15 residues. V was pared by 6 bases and J by 6 bases, with 11 bases of the junction left unmatched. The CDR3: CASRTDRSLGQPQHF. In nucleotides, the CDR3 is TGTGCCAGCAGGACGGACAGGAGTCTGGGTCAGCCCCAGCATTTT.

This clonotype was seen at least ten times. The rearrangement links TRBV6-1 to TRBJ1-4; D is uncertain. Germline V CDR1 and CDR2: MNHNS, SASEGT. V lost 7 bases, J lost 6 bases, and 15 bases lay in between. CDR3 length: 14 amino acids. The CDR3 sequence is CASTSGKVDEKLFF. The DNA of the CDR3 is TGTGCCAGCACCTCGGGAAAGGTGGATGAAAAACTGTTTTTT.

This clonotype was observed at least ten times. The chain couples TRBV5-5 to TRBJ1-5; possibly TRBD1 for D (5 bases). Looked up from germline, CDR1 is SGHKS and CDR2 is YYEKEE (reference sequence). This CDR3 is built from 16 residues. V lost 0 bases and J lost 3, with 13 bases in between. The CDR3 DNA is TGTGCCAGCAGCTTGGGGGCGGGGGTTCTCAATCAGCCCCAGCATTTT. Its translation: CASSLGAGVLNQPQHF. Looking up the rest from reference TRBV5-5 and TRBJ1-5 gives the full variable domain: DAGVTQSPTHLIKTRGQQVTLRCSPISGHKSVSWYQQVLGQGPQFIFQYYEKEERGRGNFPDRFSARQFPNYSSELNVNALLLGDSALYLCASSLGAGVLNQPQHFGDGTRLSIL.

This clonotype was observed many times. The CDR3: CASSWRVSNEKLFF. DNA for the CDR3: TGTGCCAGCAGCTGGAGGGTGTCTAATGAAAAACTGTTTTTT. V gene TRBV5-5 combines with J gene TRBJ1-4; D is undetermined. Germline CDR1 reads SGHKS; CDR2 reads YYEKEE (reference sequence). Trimming cost V 3 bases and J 3 bases, with 9 bases left between them. The CDR3 runs 14 residues.

The count of this clonotype is one. The genes are TRBV30 and TRBJ2-7; TRBD1 agrees at 9 bases. Unmatched junction bases numbered 1, after V lost 0 bases and J lost 1 base. Germline CDR1 reads GTSNPN; CDR2 reads SVGIG (reference sequence). The CDR3 loop spans 14 amino acids. The CDR3 region has the DNA TGTGCCTGGAGTGTCGGGACAGGGTCCTACGAGCAGTACTTC. It yields the protein CAWSVGTGSYEQYF.

This clonotype was seen ten or more times. This sequence joins TRBV20-1 and TRBJ2-5, with D perhaps matching TRBD1 or TRBD2 (5 bases each). Trimming pared 3 bases from V and 4 bases from J, leaving 15 bases between. Germline V gene sequence: CDR1 DFQATT, CDR2 SNEGSKA (reference sequence). This CDR3 has 14 residues. CDR3 sequence (DNA): TGCAGTGCTAGCCGACCCGGGGCGGGAGAGACCCAGTACTTC. Amino acids: CSASRPGAGETQYF.

This clonotype was counted at least ten times. The J gene is TRBJ2-1, the V gene TRBV2, with TRBD2 matching over 9 bases. The CDR3 is 12 amino acids. V dropped 8 bases and J dropped 12; count of bases not matched to a gene: 8. Germline CDR1 and CDR2: SNHLY and FYNNEI. CDR3 nucleotide sequence: TGTGCCAGCGACAAGAGGCGGGAGGGGCAGTTCTTC. Translated, it gives CASDKRREGQFF.

With respect to this clonotype: A much larger clone differs from this one at a single base, so this may be a read error. The CDR3 bases are TGCAGTGTTAGCACTAGCGGGGGTGAGACCCAGTACTTC. This translates into CSVSTSGGETQYF. The chain uses TRBV20-1 and TRBJ2-5; 11 bases fit TRBD2. V was pared by 7 bases and J by 5 bases, with 6 bases of the junction left unmatched. The CDR3 runs to 13 residues. CDR1 and CDR2 from the germline V gene are DFQATT and SNEGSKA (reference sequence).

This clonotype was counted ten times or more. The rearrangement uses TRBV3-1 and TRBJ2-1; 8 nucleotides match TRBD2. The CDR3 has 12 amino acids. J gave up 15 bases and V 1 base, and 5 bases lay outside the gene matches. Germline V gene lookup returns CDR1 LGHDT and CDR2 YNNKEL (reference sequence). The CDR3 reads CASSQGAGGGFF. The CDR3 DNA follows: TGTGCCAGCAGCCAAGGGGCGGGGGGAGGGTTCTTC.

In this sample, this clonotype turned up many times. The CDR3: CASSLYSGGRYNEQFF. The CDR3 DNA reads as TGTGCCAGCAGCTTATATAGCGGGGGGAGGTACAATGAGCAGTTCTTC. The chain is built from TRBV7-9 and TRBJ2-1; 10 bases fit TRBD2. V lost 2 bases and J lost 4; bases outside the gene matches: 5. Per germline, CDR1 SEHNR and CDR2 FQNEAQ (reference sequence). This CDR3 has 16 residues.

At least ten counts were recorded for this clonotype. In DNA, the CDR3 is TGTGCCAGCAGCCCTACAGGCGCCCTTTACGAGCAGTACTTC. This translates into CASSPTGALYEQYF. The chain combines TRBV7-9 with TRBJ2-7, with TRBD1 as a possible D gene (5 bases). The germline gives CDR1 SEHNR, CDR2 FQNEAQ (reference sequence). Trimming pared 5 bases from V and 4 bases from J, leaving 15 bases between. The CDR3 has 14 amino acids.

This clonotype was observed at least ten times. The rearrangement uses TRBV12-3 or TRBV12-4 and TRBJ1-4; D is perhaps TRBD1 (5 bases). The V end lost 3 bases, the J end lost 0 bases, and 5 bases lay between the germline ends. CDR3 length equals 14 residues. CDR3 in DNA: TGTGCCAGCAGTTTGGGGGCAACTAATGAAAAACTGTTTTTT. Amino acids: CASSLGATNEKLFF.

The chain couples TRBV18 to TRBJ2-7; D not certain. CDR3 size: 14 residues. Germline V gene sequence: CDR1 KGHSH, CDR2 LQKENI. V dropped 5 bases and J dropped 0 bases, with 11 bases sitting between them. CDR3 in amino acids: CASSTTQDSYEQYF. For the CDR3, the DNA is TGTGCCAGCTCAACCACCCAAGACTCCTACGAGCAGTACTTC. The full variable domain, in which reference TRBV18 and TRBJ2-7 provide the parts outside the CDR3, is NAGVMQNPRHLVRRRGQEARLRCSPMKGHSHVYWYRQLPEEGLKFMVYLQKENIIDESGMPKERFSAEFPKEGPSILRIQQVVRGDSAAYFCASSTTQDSYEQYFGPGTRLTVT.

In this sample, this clonotype turned up many times. The chain links TRBV6-5 to TRBJ1-1; D gene ambiguous. The CDR3 contains 14 residues. The V end was cut by 2 bases, the J end by 2 bases, with 9 bases between. In germline, CDR1 is MNHEY, CDR2 SVGAGI. CDR3 nucleotides: TGTGCCAGCAGTTACAGCGAGGCCAACACTGAAGCTTTCTTT. Encoded protein: CASSYSEANTEAFF.

At least ten counts were recorded for this clonotype. The V call is TRBV12-3 or TRBV12-4, the J call TRBJ2-3; D gene ambiguous. The CDR3 sequence is 15 residues long. V lost 3 bases and J lost 2, with 12 bases in between. DNA of the CDR3: TGTGCCAGCAGTTTCAATATGCCCCACACAGATACGCAGTATTTT. It yields the protein CASSFNMPHTDTQYF.

This clonotype was counted ten times or more. The CDR3 loop is CASSWYKGNTEAFF. For the CDR3, the DNA is TGTGCCAGCAGTTGGTACAAAGGAAACACTGAAGCTTTCTTT. The chain uses TRBV12-3 or TRBV12-4 and TRBJ1-1; D call uncertain. This CDR3 has 14 amino acids. V lost 4 bases to trimming and J lost 2 bases, with 11 bases between them.